The entry below gives a single T cell receptor (beta chain) sequence along with its context. In terms of age and location, participants ranged from about 18 to 89 years and lived in 24 US areas. Participants' reported clinical history set cohort assignment. This entry is derived from a study of blood T cell repertoires in COVID-19. Study in general: Acute and convalescent COVID-19 specimens originated in the United States, Italy and Spain.

Original processing methods: Reference gene primer amplification gave estimated nucleated cell counts. Measured with immunoSEQ multiplex PCR; TCRdb has only the in-frame clones, and not every one. The D gene and trimming were derived from the DNA, and the V and J assignments and clone size from that table. Here the sample spans around 200,000 clones, 80% to 90% being singletons. This CDR3 comprises 14 residues. From germline, CDR1 is SGHVS and CDR2 FNYEAQ. The V gene end was trimmed by 1 base and the J gene end by 3 bases; junction bases not matched to a gene: 1. Sequencing was carried out using PBMCs or T cells enriched from blood (not recorded which). The TCR originated in a woman between 35 and 50 years old with acute COVID-19. The chain carries TRBV7-6 and TRBJ2-5; 8 bases match TRBD1. CDR3 coding DNA: TGTGCCAGCAGCTTAGGGACAGGGAAAGAGACCCAGTACTTC. Translation: CASSLGTGKETQYF.